The 3 T cell receptor beta chains given below trace back to one sample, sequenced in a study of cytomegalovirus exposure and HLA in healthy donors. Primers for the PCR totalled 60 Vbeta and 13 Jbeta. The repertoire was sequenced with immunoSEQ multiplex PCR; TCRdb's copy has only in-frame clones and lacks some. Of some 90,000 clones in the sample, 65% to 85% were seen once. The sequencing sample was made of PBMCs. The receptors were sampled from a man over 45 in good health and CMV-seronegative.

The chain joins TRBV7-3 to TRBJ1-2; 10 nucleotides match TRBD1. With 2 bases clipped from V and 8 bases from J, the junction kept 8 bases outside the gene matches. From germline, CDR1 is SGHTA and CDR2 FQGTGA. The CDR3 has 15 residues. Here the CDR3 reads CASSLEGQGEGGYTF. CDR3 in DNA: TGTGCCAGCAGCTTAGAAGGACAGGGGGAAGGGGGCTACACCTTC.

Only a few counts were recorded for this clone. This chain joins TRBV7-3 and TRBJ1-1; D call uncertain. V gave up 6 bases and J gave up 1 base, with 9 bases separating them. The CDR3 totals 13 residues. Per the germline V gene, CDR1 is SGHTA and CDR2 is FQGTGA. Here the CDR3 reads CASSYTANTEAFF. CDR3 DNA: TGTGCCAGCAGTTATACAGCGAACACTGAAGCTTTCTTT. Full variable domain (remainder filled in from reference TRBV7-3 and TRBJ1-1): GAGVSQTPSNKVTEKGKYVELRCDPISGHTALYWYRQSLGQGPEFLIYFQGTGAADDSGLPNDRFFAVRPEGSVSTLKIQRTERGDSAVYLCASSYTANTEAFFGQGTRLTVV.

The rearrangement links TRBV4-1 to TRBJ2-5; 9 bases fit TRBD1. Germline CDR1 reads MGHRA; CDR2 reads YSYEKL. Trimming at V came to 1 base and at J to 4 bases, leaving 7 bases not matched to a gene. This CDR3 comprises 16 residues. CDR3 in amino acids: CASSQATGGMGETQYF. The CDR3 DNA sequence: TGCGCCAGCAGCCAAGCGACAGGGGGAATGGGAGAGACCCAGTACTTC.